This T cell receptor beta chain was sequenced during a study of cytomegalovirus exposure and HLA in healthy donors. Study-wide background: Earlier, some 180 million T cells were analyzed, and some 120 million unique TCR beta sequences were found among them. Early on, a data release was issued that held 80 million to 90 million unique TCRs from HLA-typed donors.

Unmatched junction bases numbered 8, after V lost 0 bases and J lost 4 bases. CDR1 GTSNPN and CDR2 SVGIG come from the germline V gene (reference sequence). The CDR3 length is 15 residues. The PCR used 60 Vbeta and 13 Jbeta primers. The repertoire was sequenced with immunoSEQ multiplex PCR; TCRdb's copy has only in-frame clones and lacks some. The table gives around 75,000 clones; the top ten clones make up roughly 0.89% of it. Points from the study as a whole: In a later analysis, fewer than 20,000 TCR beta sequences were associated with HLA alleles at 0.05 false discovery rate. Presence/absence analyses assumed roughly uniform sequencing depth across donors.

Comment on this clone: Its antigen is unidentified.

Sample: PBMCs. V usage is TRBV30 and J usage is TRBJ1-2; 7 positions match TRBD1. The receptor was derived from a boy between 5 and 17 years old in good health and CMV-seronegative. The CDR3 here is CAWSVLWWDSYGYTF. The CDR3 DNA follows: TGTGCCTGGAGTGTACTATGGTGGGACAGCTATGGCTACACCTTC.